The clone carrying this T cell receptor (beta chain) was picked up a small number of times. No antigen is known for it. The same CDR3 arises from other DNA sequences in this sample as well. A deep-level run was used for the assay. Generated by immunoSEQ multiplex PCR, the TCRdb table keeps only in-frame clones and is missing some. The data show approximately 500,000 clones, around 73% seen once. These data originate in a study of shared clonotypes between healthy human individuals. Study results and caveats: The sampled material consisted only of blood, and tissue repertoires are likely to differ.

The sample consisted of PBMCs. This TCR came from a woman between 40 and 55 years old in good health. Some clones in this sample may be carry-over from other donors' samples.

CDR3 coding DNA: TGTGCCTGGGACAGGGAGGGATCACCCCTCCACTTT. Encoded protein: CAWDREGSPLHF. This rearrangement joins TRBV30 to TRBJ1-6, with 7 bases that match TRBD1. This CDR3 is 12 amino acids long. Germline V lookup: CDR1 GTSNPN, CDR2 SVGIG (reference sequence). Trimming at V came to 5 bases and at J to 10 bases, leaving 5 bases not matched to a gene.